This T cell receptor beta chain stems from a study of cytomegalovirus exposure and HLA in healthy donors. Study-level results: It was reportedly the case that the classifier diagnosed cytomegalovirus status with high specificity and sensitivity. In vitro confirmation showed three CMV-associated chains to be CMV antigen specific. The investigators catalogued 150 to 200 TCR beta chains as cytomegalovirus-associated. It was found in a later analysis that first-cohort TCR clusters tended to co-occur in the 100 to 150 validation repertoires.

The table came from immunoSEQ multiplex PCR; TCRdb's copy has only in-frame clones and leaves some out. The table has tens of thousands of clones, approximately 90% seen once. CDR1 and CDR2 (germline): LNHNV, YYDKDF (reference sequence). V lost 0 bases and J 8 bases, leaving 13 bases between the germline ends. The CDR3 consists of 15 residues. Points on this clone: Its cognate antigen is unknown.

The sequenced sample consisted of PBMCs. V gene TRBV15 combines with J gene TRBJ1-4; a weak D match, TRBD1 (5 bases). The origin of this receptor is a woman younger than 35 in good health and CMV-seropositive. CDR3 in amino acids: CATSREDSPEEKLFF. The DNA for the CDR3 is TGTGCCACCAGCAGAGAAGACAGCCCGGAGGAAAAACTGTTTTTT.